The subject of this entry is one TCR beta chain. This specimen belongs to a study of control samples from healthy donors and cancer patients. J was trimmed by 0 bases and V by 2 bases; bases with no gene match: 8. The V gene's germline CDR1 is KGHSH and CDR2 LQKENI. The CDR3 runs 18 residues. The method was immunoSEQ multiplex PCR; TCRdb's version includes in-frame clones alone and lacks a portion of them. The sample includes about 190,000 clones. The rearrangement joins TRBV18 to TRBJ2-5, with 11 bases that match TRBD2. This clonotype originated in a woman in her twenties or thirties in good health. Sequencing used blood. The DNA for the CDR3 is TGTGCCAGCTCACCAAGGGTCCCTAGCGGGGGGAACCAAGAGACCCAGTACTTC. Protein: CASSPRVPSGGNQETQYF.